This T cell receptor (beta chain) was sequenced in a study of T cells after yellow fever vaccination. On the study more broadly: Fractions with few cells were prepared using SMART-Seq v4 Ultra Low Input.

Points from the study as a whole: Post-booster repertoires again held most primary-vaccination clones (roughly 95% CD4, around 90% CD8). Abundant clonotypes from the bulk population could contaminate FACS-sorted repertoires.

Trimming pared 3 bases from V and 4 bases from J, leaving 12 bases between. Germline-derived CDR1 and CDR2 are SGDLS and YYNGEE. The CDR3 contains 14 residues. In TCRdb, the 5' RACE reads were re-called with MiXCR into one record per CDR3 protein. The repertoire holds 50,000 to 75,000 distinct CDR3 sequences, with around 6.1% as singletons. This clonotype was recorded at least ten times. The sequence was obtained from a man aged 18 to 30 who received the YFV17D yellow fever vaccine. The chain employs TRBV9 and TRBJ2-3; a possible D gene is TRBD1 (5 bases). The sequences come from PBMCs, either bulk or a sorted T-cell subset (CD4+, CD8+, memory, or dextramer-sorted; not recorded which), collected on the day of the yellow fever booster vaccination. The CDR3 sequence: CASSESGAADTQYF. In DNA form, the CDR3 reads TGTGCCAGCAGCGAGAGTGGGGCGGCAGATACGCAGTATTTT.